The rows below give T cell receptor beta chains drawn from one sample of a study of blood T cell repertoires in COVID-19. The method was immunoSEQ multiplex PCR; TCRdb's version includes in-frame clones alone and lacks a portion of them. This sample has 250,000 to 400,000 clones, with 85% to 90% found just once. Specimen: peripheral blood. The receptors stem from a woman in her 30s with COVID-19, enrolled during active disease. Each CDR3 is given with its conserved first and last residue. A D gene is named only where the DNA matches it firmly. Size is omitted from some rows. Given values are once, few, many or a class for expanded clones.

J | V | size | D | CDR3 | DNA
TRBJ2-1 | TRBV6-4 | . | . | CASSDRVDNEQFF | TGTGCCAGCAGTGACCGGGTCGACAATGAGCAGTTCTTC
TRBJ1-1 | TRBV28 | . | TRBD1 | CASSFFGTGATRTEAFF | TGTGCCAGCAGTTTTTTTGGGACAGGGGCGACCAGGACTGAAGCTTTCTTT
TRBJ1-2 | TRBV27 | . | . | CASSFGVERYGYTF | TGTGCCAGCAGTTTCGGGGTGGAGAGATATGGCTACACCTTC
TRBJ1-5 | TRBV6-5 | . | TRBD1 | CASRRTGGSHQPQHF | TGTGCCAGCAGGCGGACAGGGGGCAGTCATCAGCCCCAGCATTTT
TRBJ2-1 | TRBV10-1 | . | TRBD2 | CASSNIPGLADNNEQFF | TGCGCCAGCAGTAATATACCGGGACTAGCGGACAACAATGAGCAGTTCTTC
TRBJ2-2 | TRBV2 | . | . | CASSETVTTGELFF | TGTGCCAGCAGTGAAACGGTAACCACCGGGGAGCTGTTTTTT
TRBJ2-5 | TRBV2 | . | TRBD1 | CASSQDRGRETQYF | TGTGCCAGCAGCCAGGACAGGGGAAGAGAGACCCAGTACTTC
TRBJ1-1 | TRBV5-6 | once | TRBD1 | CASSRGTGPNTEAFF | TGTGCCAGCAGCCGAGGGACAGGCCCGAACACTGAAGCTTTCTTT
TRBJ1-1 | TRBV3-1/TRBV3-2 | once | TRBD1 | CASSPGQVRNTEAFF | TGTGCCAGCAGCCCCGGACAGGTTAGGAACACTGAAGCTTTCTTT
TRBJ1-1 | TRBV18 | . | TRBD1 | CASSTETGGETEAFF | TGTGCCAGCTCAACCGAGACAGGGGGCGAGACTGAAGCTTTCTTT
TRBJ1-1 | TRBV5-4 | . | TRBD1 | CASSSGTGGGTEAFF | TGTGCCAGCAGCTCCGGGACAGGGGGAGGCACTGAAGCTTTCTTT
TRBJ1-4 | TRBV5-5 | few | TRBD1 | CASSWTGYLATNEKLFF | TGTGCCAGCAGCTGGACAGGATACTTAGCAACTAATGAAAAACTGTTTTTT
TRBJ1-3 | TRBV30 | . | . | CAWSVLGQGTIYF | TGTGCCTGGAGTGTGCTGGGTCAGGGCACCATATATTTT
TRBJ2-3 | TRBV3-1/TRBV3-2 | . | . | CASSPRGAGDTQYF | TGTGCCAGCAGCCCAAGAGGAGCGGGAGATACGCAGTATTTT
TRBJ2-1 | TRBV3-1/TRBV3-2 | . | TRBD2 | CASSLLAGGLNEQFF | TGTGCCAGCAGCCTCCTAGCGGGAGGGCTGAATGAGCAGTTCTTC
TRBJ2-7 | TRBV30 | . | TRBD1 | CAWTRKQGADEQYF | TGTGCATGGACTCGTAAACAGGGGGCCGACGAGCAGTACTTC
TRBJ1-4 | TRBV28 | . | . | CASSLGGINEKLFF | TGTGCCAGCAGTTTAGGCGGTATTAACGAAAAACTGTTTTTT
TRBJ1-1 | TRBV9 | . | TRBD1 | CASSDRDRGLMNTEAFF | TGTGCCAGCAGCGACCGGGACAGGGGGCTCATGAACACTGAAGCTTTCTTT
TRBJ2-5 | TRBV27 | . | TRBD2 | CASSLSGLAGGVYQETQYF | TGTGCCAGCAGTTTATCAGGACTAGCGGGAGGGGTGTACCAAGAGACCCAGTACTTC
TRBJ1-4 | TRBV2 | . | . | CASGQRVNEKLFF | TGTGCCAGCGGACAGAGAGTTAATGAAAAACTGTTTTTT
TRBJ2-5 | TRBV3-1/TRBV3-2 | . | . | CASSPTGSRKETQYF | TGTGCCAGCAGCCCGACCGGGAGTCGGAAAGAGACCCAGTACTTC
TRBJ2-5 | TRBV11-1 | . | TRBD1 | CASSLVGTGEETQYF | TGTGCCAGCAGCTTAGTGGGGACAGGGGAAGAGACCCAGTACTTC